These 9 T cell receptor beta chains were sequenced from one sample in a study of response to subunit inactivated influenza vaccine. TCRdb re-called the RT-PCR reads through MiXCR, storing one row per CDR3 protein. Here the sample spans under 200,000 distinct CDR3 sequences, roughly 11% being singletons. The source material was non-naive T cells sorted from PBMCs, sampled about 40 days after vaccination. The receptors derive from a man in his fifties or sixties who received an inactivated influenza vaccine.

The chain carries TRBV29-1 and TRBJ1-1, with 10 bases matching TRBD1. CDR3 length: 14 residues. V trimming: 6 bases; J trimming: 5 bases; junction bases outside the gene matches: 9. The germline gives CDR1 SQVTM, CDR2 ANQGSEA. Here the CDR3 DNA reads TGCAGCGTGGGACAGGGGAGCGTATGGACTGAAGCTTTCTTT. It translates to CSVGQGSVWTEAFF.

This clonotype was picked up a small number of times. The genes are TRBV12-3 or TRBV12-4 and TRBJ2-2; D may match TRBD1 or TRBD2 (5 bases each). Trimming stripped 3 bases from V and 6 bases from J, with 11 bases between. CDR3 size: 14 residues. The CDR3 DNA is TGTGCCAGCAGTTTTCGTTGGGGGTCCGGGGAGCTGTTTTTT. It encodes CASSFRWGSGELFF.

In this sample, this clonotype turned up a few times. The V call is TRBV20-1, the J call TRBJ2-2; 7 nucleotides agree with TRBD1. V lost 5 bases and J lost 2; bases outside the gene matches: 2. The CDR3 spans 13 residues. CDR1 is DFQATT, CDR2 SNEGSKA, per germline (reference sequence). In nucleotides, the CDR3 is TGCAGTGCTTGGGACAGTAACACCGGGGAGCTGTTTTTT. It is translated as CSAWDSNTGELFF.

This clonotype occurred a few times. J is TRBJ1-2 and V is TRBV28, with D possibly TRBD1 on 5 matching bases. The CDR3 is 13 amino acids. Germline lookup yields CDR1 MDHEN and CDR2 SYDVKM. The V gene lost 7 bases and the J gene lost 3 bases, with 12 bases spanning the gap. CDR3 sequence reads: CASTLGGYYGYTF. CDR3 sequence (DNA): TGTGCCAGCACCCTGGGGGGATACTATGGCTACACCTTC.

This clonotype has more than one count but fewer than ten. The DNA for the CDR3 is TGTGCCAGCAGCTACAGGGCAGGGAGAAGGGGCTACACCTTC. Protein: CASSYRAGRRGYTF. V is TRBV28 and J is TRBJ1-2; possible D gene TRBD1, 6 bases. The germline V and J ends were trimmed by 6 bases and 8 bases, with 19 bases remaining between them. CDR3 length: 14 amino acids. Germline CDR1 is MDHEN and CDR2 is SYDVKM.

This clonotype has ten or more counts. V and J are TRBV12-3 or TRBV12-4 and TRBJ2-3, with unresolved D. Trimming shortened V by 3 bases and J by 4 bases, and 8 bases separated the two germline ends. This CDR3 spans 13 amino acids. The CDR3 nucleotides are TGTGCCAGCAGTTTGCTGAGGCCAGATACGCAGTATTTT. As protein: CASSLLRPDTQYF.

The chain uses TRBV7-2 and TRBJ2-6, with TRBD1 as a possible D gene (6 bases). V was cut by 6 bases and J by 4 bases, with 19 bases left in between. Germline loops: CDR1 SGHTA, CDR2 FQGNSA. This CDR3 spans 17 amino acids. The CDR3 region has the DNA TGTGCCAGCAGAACGAAAACCCTAGGACAGGGGGCCAACGTCCTGACTTTC. This gives the protein CASRTKTLGQGANVLTF.

V usage is TRBV7-2 and J usage is TRBJ2-7, with unresolved D. CDR1 and CDR2 (germline): SGHTA, FQGNSA. V lost 8 bases and J lost 0, with 14 bases in between. The CDR3 is made up of 14 amino acids. CDR3 sequence reads: CASRRRASSYEQYF. CDR3 coding DNA: TGTGCCAGCCGCCGACGTGCAAGCTCCTACGAGCAGTACTTC.

This clonotype was seen a handful of times. The chain combines TRBV6-5 with TRBJ1-6; D uncertain. This CDR3 contains 15 residues. CDR1 and CDR2 (germline): MNHEY, SVGAGI. Trimming cost V 0 bases and J 9 bases, with 12 bases left between them. The CDR3 loop reads CASSYSGEAGSPLHF. The CDR3 DNA sequence: TGTGCCAGCAGTTACTCCGGTGAGGCCGGTTCACCCCTCCACTTT.